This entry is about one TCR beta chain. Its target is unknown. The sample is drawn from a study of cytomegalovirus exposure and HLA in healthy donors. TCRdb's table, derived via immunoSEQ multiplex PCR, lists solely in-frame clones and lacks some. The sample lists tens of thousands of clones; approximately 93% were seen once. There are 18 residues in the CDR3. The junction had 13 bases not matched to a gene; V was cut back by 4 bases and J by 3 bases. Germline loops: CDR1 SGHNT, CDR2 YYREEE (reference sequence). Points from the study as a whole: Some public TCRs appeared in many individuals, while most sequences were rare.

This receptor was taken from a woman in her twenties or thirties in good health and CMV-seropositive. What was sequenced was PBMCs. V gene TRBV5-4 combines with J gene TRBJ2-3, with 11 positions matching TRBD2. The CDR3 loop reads CASSAPTSGSSLTDTQYF. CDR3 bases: TGTGCCAGCAGCGCCCCAACTAGCGGGAGTTCCCTTACAGATACGCAGTATTTT.